The 6 T cell receptor beta chains presented below share a single source sample, sequenced in a study of tumor-infiltrating lymphocytes in primary liver carcinoma. Production of TCR beta cDNA used roughly 500 ng total RNA together with a constant-region primer. Library construction for TCR beta comprised three nested multiplex PCR rounds performed with slightly modified ARM-PCR. The study ran its first two PCR rounds for around 10 cycles each, using TRBV1-TRBV30 forward primers and a C-beta reverse primer. Via MiXCR, TCRdb re-called the multiplex PCR reads, giving one row per CDR3 protein. There are around 100,000 distinct CDR3 sequences in the sample; about 67% occur only once, and around 10% lies in the top ten. For each extraction, RNA and DNA were obtained together from approximately 20-30 mg of unsorted bulk tissue. The sample taken for sequencing was liver tumor tissue from sampling region 2. The subset: tumor region T2, inferior pole. All receptors derive from a woman aged 60-70 years with primary liver carcinoma and hepatitis B virus infection.

A remark on this clonotype: At one end, the junction sequence differs from germline, possibly due to a read error. The chain is built from TRBV11-2 and TRBJ1-6; a possible D gene is TRBD1 (5 bases). CDR1 SGHAT and CDR2 FQNNGV come from the germline V gene. This CDR3 has 15 residues. CDR3 DNA sequence: TGTGCCAGTAGCTTGGAAACAGGACGCAATTCACCCCTCCACTTT. Translating it yields CASSLETGRNSPLHF.

This sequence joins TRBV28 and TRBJ1-1; D is uncertain. Per germline, CDR1 MDHEN and CDR2 SYDVKM. Deletions cut 2 bases from V and 1 base from J, with 14 bases between. The CDR3 is 16 residues long. CDR3 in amino acids: CASSLRSDMPNTEAFF. The CDR3 DNA sequence: TGTGCCAGCAGTTTACGGTCAGATATGCCGAACACTGAAGCTTTCTTT.

In its sample, this clonotype was seen many times. The rearrangement uses TRBV4-2 and TRBJ2-1, with TRBD2 identical over 9 bases. Germline assignment: CDR1 LGHNA and CDR2 YNFKEQ. The CDR3 has 12 amino acids. Trimming at V came to 4 bases and at J to 8 bases, leaving 0 bases not matched to a gene. The CDR3 loop is CASSRTSDEQFF. In DNA form, the CDR3 reads TGTGCCAGCAGCCGGACTAGCGATGAGCAGTTCTTC.

This clonotype was detected ten times or more. V and J are TRBV12-5 and TRBJ1-5; D is unclear. Trimming took 6 bases from V and 0 from J, leaving 12 bases between them. Germline V gene data show CDR1 as LGHNT and CDR2 as FRNRAP. CDR3 length equals 15 residues. CDR3 coding DNA: TGTGCTAGTGGCAGCGGACGGATTAGCAATCAGCCCCAGCATTTT. This sequence encodes CASGSGRISNQPQHF. The complete variable domain, with remaining parts taken from reference TRBV12-5 and TRBJ1-5, reads DARVTQTPRHKVTEMGQEVTMRCQPILGHNTVFWYRQTMMQGLELLAYFRNRAPLDDSGMPKDRFSAEMPDATLATLKIQPSEPRDSAVYFCASGSGRISNQPQHFGDGTRLSIL.

Concerning this clonotype itself: Mismatch with germline at one junction end may stem from a read error. This chain links TRBV11-2 with TRBJ2-5; TRBD2 is a possible D gene (5 bases). Germline-derived CDR1 and CDR2 are SGHAT and FQNNGV. The length of the CDR3 is 13 residues. CDR3 region: CPSSLGAAETQYF. The DNA for the CDR3 is TGTCCCAGCAGCTTGGGAGCGGCGGAGACCCAGTACTTC.

Note on this clonotype: Sequence at one end of the junction differs from germline and may be a read error. The chain is built from TRBV4-2 and TRBJ2-3; D is uncertain. Germline assignment: CDR1 LGHNA and CDR2 YNFKEQ. The CDR3 runs 13 residues. CDR3 amino acids: CASSSGHTDTQYF. The CDR3 DNA sequence: TGTGCAAGCAGCTCGGGTCACACAGATACGCAGTATTTT.